The 5 T cell receptor beta chains presented below share a single source sample, sequenced in a study of CD8+CD57+ T cells in acquired aplastic anemia. Using genomic DNA as the template, TCR beta VDJ and CDR3 profiling was carried out. In TCRdb, the reads were re-called with MiXCR into one record per CDR3 protein. The sample contains about 100,000 distinct CDR3 sequences, 51% of which appear only once. Sequencing was done on a sample of sorted CD4+, CD8+, or CD8+CD57+ T cells (not recorded which) from PBMCs. These receptors originate from a human donor in good health, serving as a control.

The CDR3 reads CSVAKSNRGGEQFF. CDR3 DNA sequence: TGCAGCGTTGCCAAGAGTAACAGGGGCGGTGAGCAGTTCTTC. This chain uses TRBV29-1 with TRBJ2-1; 7 bases map to TRBD1. Losses at the gene ends were 4 bases for V and 9 bases for J; bases not matched to a gene: 12. CDR1 SQVTM and CDR2 ANQGSEA come from the germline V gene. There are 14 residues in the CDR3.

This clonotype was observed at least ten times. This sequence joins TRBV30 and TRBJ1-1, with D maybe TRBD1 (5 bases). CDR1 is GTSNPN and CDR2 is SVGIG in the germline V gene (reference sequence). V lost 4 bases to trimming and J lost 4 bases, with 13 bases between them. This CDR3 is 13 amino acids long. The CDR3 loop is CAWNQGAGTEAFF. The CDR3, as DNA: TGTGCCTGGAATCAGGGTGCTGGCACTGAAGCTTTCTTT.

This chain connects TRBV7-6 to TRBJ1-1, with D possibly being TRBD1 (6 bases). The CDR3 totals 15 residues. V was pared by 1 base and J by 4 bases, with 13 bases between. Germline CDR1 is SGHVS and CDR2 is FNYEAQ. CDR3 residues: CASSLDRGGITEAFF. The CDR3 DNA is TGTGCCAGCAGCTTAGATAGGGGGGGGATCACTGAAGCTTTCTTT.

This clonotype was found a few times. The genes are TRBV19 and TRBJ2-3; 8 nucleotides line up with TRBD2. Germline V gene lookup returns CDR1 LNHDA and CDR2 SQIVND (reference sequence). The CDR3 runs to 14 residues. V trimming: 6 bases; J trimming: 4 bases; junction bases outside the gene matches: 6. This chain's CDR3 is CASRTAGGSDTQYF. The CDR3 nucleotides read TGTGCCAGTAGAACGGCGGGAGGTTCAGATACGCAGTATTTT.

This clonotype was recorded a few times. V gene TRBV20-1 combines with J gene TRBJ2-5, with a tentative D call TRBD2 (5 bases). The length of the CDR3 is 15 residues. CDR1 and CDR2 (germline): DFQATT, SNEGSKA (reference sequence). Trimming took off 5 bases at V and 7 bases at J, with 23 bases between the two ends. The CDR3 bases are TGCAGTGCTCGAACGAGGACGGCTAAAGGAGGGACCCAGTACTTC. The encoded protein is CSARTRTAKGGTQYF.